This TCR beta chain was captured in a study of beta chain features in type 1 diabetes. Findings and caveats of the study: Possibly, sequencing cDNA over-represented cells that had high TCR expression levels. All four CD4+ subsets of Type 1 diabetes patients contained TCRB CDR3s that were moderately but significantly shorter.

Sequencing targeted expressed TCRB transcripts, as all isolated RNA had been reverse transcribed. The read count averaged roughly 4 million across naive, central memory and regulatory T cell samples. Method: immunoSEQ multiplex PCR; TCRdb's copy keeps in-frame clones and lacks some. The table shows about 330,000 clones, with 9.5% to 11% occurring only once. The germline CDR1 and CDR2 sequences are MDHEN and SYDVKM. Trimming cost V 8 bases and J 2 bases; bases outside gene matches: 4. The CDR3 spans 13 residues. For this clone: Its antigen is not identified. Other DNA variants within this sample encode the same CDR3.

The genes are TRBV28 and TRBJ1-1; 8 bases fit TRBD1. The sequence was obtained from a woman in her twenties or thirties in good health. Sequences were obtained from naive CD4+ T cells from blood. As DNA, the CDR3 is TGTGCCAGCTCGGACAGGGTCAACACTGAAGCTTTCTTT. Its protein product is CASSDRVNTEAFF.